The next 20 T cell receptor beta chains were all read from a single sample in a study of blood T cell repertoires in COVID-19. The table came from immunoSEQ multiplex PCR; TCRdb's copy has only in-frame clones and leaves some out. The sample contains some 400,000 clones, almost 90% of which appear only once. Specimen: peripheral blood. Receptors originate from a young man with active or convalescent COVID-19.

In regard to this clone: Other DNA sequences in the same sample also yield this CDR3. The rearrangement links TRBV29-1 to TRBJ2-3; D is possibly TRBD2 (6 bases). Germline CDR1 is SQVTM and CDR2 is ANQGSEA. Trimming cost V 5 bases and J 4 bases, with 10 bases left between them. CDR3 size: 12 residues. The CDR3 bases are TGCAGCGTTAGACTAGGCCCAGATACGCAGTATTTT. Its protein is CSVRLGPDTQYF.

This clone was seen a single time. The rearrangement links TRBV2 to TRBJ1-5; the D gene is possibly TRBD1 (5 bases). The CDR3 consists of 12 residues. Per germline, CDR1 SNHLY and CDR2 FYNNEI. Between the trimmed V and J ends, which lost 8 bases and 5 bases, there was a span of 10 bases. DNA of the CDR3: TGTGCCAGCGCGGGGGGGGATCAGCCCCAGCATTTT. This sequence encodes CASAGGDQPQHF.

The chain links TRBV28 to TRBJ2-7; D possibly corresponds to TRBD2 (6 bases). This CDR3 is 13 amino acids long. CDR1 MDHEN and CDR2 SYDVKM come from the germline V gene. With 4 bases removed from V and 8 bases from J, the gap between germline ends came to 15 bases. The CDR3 here is CASSSGTPLKQYF. CDR3 in DNA: TGTGCCAGCAGTTCCGGGACTCCCCTGAAGCAGTACTTC. Supplemented by reference TRBV28 and TRBJ2-7, the full variable domain reads DVKVTQSSRYLVKRTGEKVFLECVQDMDHENMFWYRQDPGLGLRLIYFSYDVKMKEKGDIPEGYSVSREKKERFSLILESASTNQTSMYLCASSSGTPLKQYFGPGTRLTVT.

The count of this clone is one. The chain couples TRBV4-1 to TRBJ2-7, with 10 bases matching TRBD2. The germline gives CDR1 MGHRA, CDR2 YSYEKL. The CDR3 extends over 15 amino acids. The V segment lost 2 bases and the J segment 4 bases; nucleotides outside the gene matches: 5. The CDR3 DNA is TGCGCCAGCAGCCAACCTATTAGCGGGAGGTACGAGCAGTACTTC. Translation gives CASSQPISGRYEQYF.

The genes are TRBV3-1 (or the pseudogene TRBV3-2) and TRBJ2-1; TRBD1 agrees at 7 bases. J was trimmed by 3 bases and V by 0 bases; bases with no gene match: 11. Germline assignment: CDR1 LGHDT and CDR2 YNNKEL (reference sequence). The CDR3 loop spans 18 amino acids. CDR3 loop: CASSQEGDRRGFYNEQFF. The CDR3 DNA reads TGTGCCAGCAGCCAAGAAGGTGACCGCAGGGGGTTCTACAATGAGCAGTTCTTC.

The chain carries TRBV19 and TRBJ2-7, with 8 bases identical to TRBD1. Trimming took 1 base from V and 2 from J; bases not matched to a gene: 4. Germline V gene sequence: CDR1 LNHDA, CDR2 SQIVND (reference sequence). The CDR3 totals 15 residues. CDR3 loop: CASSIVFRGPYEQYF. CDR3 nucleotides: TGTGCCAGTAGTATAGTGTTCAGGGGGCCCTACGAGCAGTACTTC.

The rearrangement links TRBV29-1 to TRBJ2-3; TRBD2 aligns across 9 bases. The CDR3 contains 15 residues. With V trimmed by 6 bases and J by 6 bases, 13 bases remained unmatched. CDR1 SQVTM and CDR2 ANQGSEA come from the germline V gene. The CDR3 here is CSVSSSGVRGDTQYF. The CDR3 bases are TGCAGCGTGAGTTCTAGCGGGGTGCGTGGGGATACGCAGTATTTT.

The V and J genes are TRBV18 and TRBJ2-5; TRBD1 matches at 8 bases. The CDR3 contains 13 residues. V shed 6 bases, J shed 5 bases, and the junction held 5 bases outside the gene matches. Germline assignment: CDR1 KGHSH and CDR2 LQKENI. The chain's CDR3 is CASSGQGWETQYF. In DNA, the CDR3 is TGTGCCAGCTCCGGACAGGGCTGGGAGACCCAGTACTTC.

This chain uses TRBV19 with TRBJ2-1; 9 positions agree with TRBD2. The CDR3 spans 15 residues. The V and J ends lost 3 bases and 8 bases, in that order; junction bases with no gene match: 8. Germline assignment: CDR1 LNHDA and CDR2 SQIVND (reference sequence). The CDR3 coding sequence is TGTGCCAGTAGTATTGGGGCGGGGGGGCCCCATGAGCAGTTCTTC. Amino acids: CASSIGAGGPHEQFF.

The chain carries TRBV28 and TRBJ1-2; TRBD1 matches at 8 bases. With 3 bases clipped from V and 6 bases from J, the junction kept 6 bases outside the gene matches. The germline gives CDR1 MDHEN, CDR2 SYDVKM. The CDR3 extends over 14 amino acids. CDR3 in amino acids: CASSFSGQGHGYTF. CDR3 in DNA: TGTGCCAGCAGTTTTTCTGGACAGGGTCATGGCTACACCTTC.

This clone was seen just once. J is TRBJ2-7 and V is TRBV30, with D possibly TRBD1 on 6 matching bases. The V gene lost 1 base and the J gene lost 4 bases, with 17 bases spanning the gap. The length of the CDR3 is 15 residues. Germline-derived CDR1 and CDR2 are GTSNPN and SVGIG (reference sequence). CDR3 in amino acids: CAWSAQGYRLYEQYF. CDR3 nucleotide sequence: TGTGCCTGGAGTGCACAGGGCTACAGACTATACGAGCAGTACTTC.

The chain's CDR3 is CASSPTPIVGGRTGELFF. The CDR3 nucleotides are TGTGCCAGCAGCCCCACCCCCATCGTCGGGGGTAGAACCGGGGAGCTGTTTTTT. V and J are TRBV11-2 and TRBJ2-2, with D possibly TRBD2 on 6 matching bases. Germline assignment: CDR1 SGHAT and CDR2 FQNNGV. V lost 5 bases and J lost 5, with 24 bases in between. This CDR3 is 18 amino acids long. The full variable domain, with the rest looked up from reference TRBV11-2 and TRBJ2-2, is EAGVAQSPRYKIIEKRQSVAFWCNPISGHATLYWYQQILGQGPKLLIQFQNNGVVDDSQLPKDRFSAERLKGVDSTLKIQPAKLEDSAVYLCASSPTPIVGGRTGELFFGEGSRLTVL.

This chain joins TRBV15 and TRBJ2-7, with 11 bases that match TRBD2. The V gene end was trimmed by 6 bases and the J gene end by 2 bases; junction bases not matched to a gene: 9. The length of the CDR3 is 16 residues. CDR1 and CDR2 (germline): LNHNV, YYDKDF (reference sequence). The CDR3 DNA sequence: TGTGCCACCAGTCTCGACCTGGGACTAGCGGCCTACGAGCAGTACTTC. Amino acid sequence: CATSLDLGLAAYEQYF.

The rearrangement uses TRBV7-6 and TRBJ1-4; a weak D match, TRBD1 (6 bases). V lost 5 bases, J lost 5 bases, and 15 bases lay in between. The CDR3 is made up of 15 amino acids. Germline CDR1 SGHVS, CDR2 FNYEAQ. The CDR3 is CASSPRGAGNEKLFF. CDR3 in DNA: TGTGCCAGCAGCCCGCGGGGGGCTGGGAATGAAAAACTGTTTTTT.

The gene calls are TRBV24-1 and TRBJ2-7; 9 nucleotides align to TRBD1. This CDR3 comprises 14 residues. Germline V gene lookup returns CDR1 KGHDR and CDR2 SFDVKD. Trimming removed 4 bases from V and 7 bases from J; junction bases left unmatched: 7. For the CDR3, the DNA is TGTGCCACCAGTGAGGCGGGACAGGGCTTTGAGCAGTACTTC. As protein: CATSEAGQGFEQYF.

This sequence joins TRBV28 and TRBJ1-3; D is unclear. V gave up 7 bases and J gave up 0 bases, with 10 bases separating them. This CDR3 region has 14 residues. Germline assignment: CDR1 MDHEN and CDR2 SYDVKM. The CDR3 DNA reads TGTGCCAGCACCGCGGGTCTCTCTGGAAACACCATATATTTT. Protein: CASTAGLSGNTIYF.

This chain connects TRBV7-8 to TRBJ1-3; TRBD1 matches 9 bases. The V gene's germline CDR1 is SGHVS and CDR2 FQNEAQ. CDR3 size: 17 residues. Losses at the gene ends were 4 bases for V and 4 bases for J; bases not matched to a gene: 11. The chain's CDR3 is CASSSDKGDRVGNTIYF. CDR3 nucleotides: TGTGCCAGCAGCTCCGATAAAGGGGACAGGGTAGGAAACACCATATATTTT.

The V and J genes are TRBV27 and TRBJ2-3; D is possibly TRBD2 (5 bases). The CDR3 consists of 17 residues. Germline V CDR1 and CDR2: MNHEY, SMNVEV (reference sequence). Trimming stripped 3 bases from V and 2 bases from J, with 18 bases between. The CDR3 DNA reads as TGTGCCAGCAGTTTGCCCGGGCATCGGGGTTACACAGATACGCAGTATTTT. Its protein is CASSLPGHRGYTDTQYF.

The rearrangement joins TRBV15 to TRBJ1-2, with D maybe TRBD1 (6 bases). The length of the CDR3 is 13 residues. Trimming left V 6 bases short and J 3 bases short, with 11 bases between. Looked up from germline, CDR1 is LNHNV and CDR2 is YYDKDF (reference sequence). The CDR3 coding sequence is TGTGCCACCAGGGGGGGGGCTCACTATGGCTACACCTTC. It specifies CATRGGAHYGYTF.

The J gene is TRBJ2-1, the V gene TRBV11-3, with D perhaps TRBD1 (6 bases). This CDR3 region has 17 residues. The V gene lost 5 bases and the J gene lost 5 bases, with 22 bases spanning the gap. Per germline, CDR1 SGHNT and CDR2 YENEEA. CDR3 protein: CASSPSRATGIHNEQFF. The CDR3 DNA is TGTGCCAGCAGCCCGTCCAGGGCCACAGGGATACACAATGAGCAGTTCTTC.